The clone carrying this T cell receptor (beta chain) has a count of ten or more. TCRdb reprocessed the 5' RACE reads via MiXCR and lists one record per CDR3 protein. The sample contains 150,000 to 200,000 distinct CDR3 sequences, 11% of which appear only once. Trimming took 4 bases from V and 8 from J, leaving 13 bases between them. The CDR3 covers 13 residues. CDR1 SGHDN and CDR2 FVKESK come from the germline V gene. The sample is drawn from a study of CD8 T cells in ankylosing spondylitis. The receptor's source is a male donor with ankylosing spondylitis or in good health (not recorded which). This chain links TRBV14 with TRBJ2-3, with D possibly TRBD1 on 6 matching bases. Sequencing used blood, either unsorted or a sorted T cell fraction (not recorded which). CDR3 DNA: TGTGCCAGCAGCCCGGGGACATTCACTACGCAGTATTTT. This translates into CASSPGTFTTQYF. The full variable domain, its missing parts supplied by reference TRBV14 and TRBJ2-3, is EAGVTQFPSHSVIEKGQTVTLRCDPISGHDNLYWYRRVMGKEIKFLLHFVKESKQDESGMPNNRFLAERTGGTYSTLKVQPAELEDSGVYFCASSPGTFTTQYFGPGTRLTVL.